These 24 T cell receptor beta chains were sequenced from one sample in a study of blood T cell repertoires in COVID-19. Assay used: immunoSEQ multiplex PCR; TCRdb lists only in-frame clones, some missing. The sample lists 390,000 or so clones; roughly four fifths were seen once. The specimen was PBMCs or T cells enriched from blood (not recorded which). These receptors were collected from a woman in her forties or fifties who had recovered from COVID-19.

The chain is built from TRBV5-4 and TRBJ1-3; D remains unclear. The germline gives CDR1 SGHNT, CDR2 YYREEE (reference sequence). This CDR3 spans 15 amino acids. Trimming removed 4 bases from V and 0 bases from J, with 11 bases in between. CDR3 region: CASSPDTVSGNTIYF. The CDR3 bases are TGTGCCAGCAGCCCCGACACCGTCTCTGGAAACACCATATATTTT.

This sequence joins TRBV9 and TRBJ1-3; 7 bases are shared with TRBD1. The junction had 6 bases not matched to a gene; V was cut back by 3 bases and J by 0 bases. The CDR3 spans 16 residues. Germline CDR1 and CDR2: SGDLS and YYNGEE. The CDR3 reads CASSDGQAFSGNTIYF. In DNA form, the CDR3 reads TGTGCCAGCAGCGACGGACAGGCGTTCTCTGGAAACACCATATATTTT.

The gene calls are TRBV27 and TRBJ2-7; D unresolved. The CDR3 runs to 13 residues. V was trimmed by 3 bases and J by 1 base, leaving 7 bases between them. CDR1 is MNHEY, CDR2 SMNVEV, per germline (reference sequence). In DNA, the CDR3 is TGTGCCAGCAGTTTTTCCGTATCCTACGAGCAGTACTTC. This translates into CASSFSVSYEQYF.

DNA of the CDR3: TGCGCCAGCAGCCATGGGGGTCGGGGGACTGAAGCTTTCTTT. This sequence encodes CASSHGGRGTEAFF. This rearrangement joins TRBV4-3 to TRBJ1-1; D may be TRBD1 (5 bases). Germline V gives CDR1 LGHNA, CDR2 YSLEER. V was cut by 3 bases and J by 5 bases, with 13 bases left in between. The CDR3 is made up of 14 amino acids.

In this sample, this clone turned up a few times. The chain is built from TRBV5-5 and TRBJ1-2; possible D gene TRBD1, 5 bases. This CDR3 spans 16 amino acids. V was clipped by 3 bases and J by 0 bases, with 15 bases between them. Germline V lookup: CDR1 SGHKS, CDR2 YYEKEE (reference sequence). The CDR3 DNA reads as TGTGCCAGCAGCTGGGGCAGGGCCGCCACTAACTATGGCTACACCTTC. This encodes CASSWGRAATNYGYTF.

This clone has a handful of counts. The V call is TRBV7-2, the J call TRBJ1-5, with a tentative D call TRBD1 (6 bases). The CDR3 contains 14 residues. V lost 1 base, J lost 2 bases, and 6 bases lay in between. The germline CDR1 and CDR2 sequences are SGHTA and FQGNSA. This chain's CDR3 is CASSLGTGNQPQHF. DNA for the CDR3: TGTGCCAGCAGCTTAGGGACAGGCAATCAGCCCCAGCATTTT.

This chain uses TRBV29-1 with TRBJ2-1; either TRBD1 or TRBD2 may supply D (5 bases each). The CDR3 contains 13 residues. Per germline, CDR1 SQVTM and CDR2 ANQGSEA. V lost 7 bases and J 7 bases, leaving 17 bases between the germline ends. The DNA of the CDR3 is TGCAGCGCGGGACCCCGAGCGAGGAATGAGCAGTTCTTC. Amino acid sequence: CSAGPRARNEQFF.

V and J are TRBV9 and TRBJ2-5; D might be TRBD1 (6 bases). Germline-derived CDR1 and CDR2 are SGDLS and YYNGEE. The CDR3 has 19 amino acids. Between the trimmed V and J ends, which lost 0 bases and 1 base, there was a span of 22 bases. The CDR3 spells CASSVGDNTPGFGQETQYF. The CDR3 DNA reads TGTGCCAGCAGCGTAGGGGACAACACCCCTGGTTTTGGCCAAGAGACCCAGTACTTC.

The rearrangement links TRBV23-1 to TRBJ1-1; unclear D gene. TRBV23-1 is labeled an ORF, and its function is uncertain. This CDR3 region has 15 residues. The V end lost 2 bases, the J end lost 0 bases, and 10 bases lay between the germline ends. The CDR3 loop is CASSQPGRMNTEAFF. In nucleotides, the CDR3 is TGCGCCAGCAGTCAACCGGGTCGGATGAACACTGAAGCTTTCTTT.

There are a few counts of this clone. This chain joins TRBV11-2 and TRBJ1-2; TRBD1 matches at 8 bases. V gave up 0 bases and J gave up 3 bases; unmatched junction bases: 9. The CDR3 contains 17 residues. Germline V gene sequence: CDR1 SGHAT, CDR2 FQNNGV. The CDR3 region is CASSLDSGQGFDYGYTF. The CDR3 DNA follows: TGTGCCAGCAGCTTAGACTCCGGACAGGGTTTTGACTATGGCTACACCTTC.

The V call is TRBV10-1, the J call TRBJ2-7; D perhaps matches TRBD1 (6 bases). CDR1 is WNHNN, CDR2 SYGVQD, per germline (reference sequence). V was pared by 8 bases and J by 3 bases, with 20 bases between. CDR3 length: 15 amino acids. CDR3 nucleotide sequence: TGCGCCAGCCTCCCCGGGAAACAAGGGGGCTACGAGCAGTACTTC. Translation gives CASLPGKQGGYEQYF.

J is TRBJ1-2 and V is TRBV5-4; no firm D call. Trimming removed 0 bases from V and 5 bases from J, with 11 bases in between. Germline-derived CDR1 and CDR2 are SGHNT and YYREEE (reference sequence). This CDR3 has 14 residues. For the CDR3, the DNA is TGTGCCAGCAGCTTGGCTCAGGAACGGTATGGCTACACCTTC. Translation: CASSLAQERYGYTF.

Regarding this clone: This sample also contains other DNA sequences that code for the same CDR3. J is TRBJ1-1 and V is TRBV5-1, with D possibly matching TRBD1 (6 bases). The germline V gene has CDR1 SGHRS and CDR2 YFSETQ. The CDR3 extends over 13 amino acids. Deletions cut 4 bases from V and 2 bases from J, with 9 bases between. For the CDR3, the DNA is TGCGCCAGCAGCCCGGGGGGCAACACTGAAGCTTTCTTT. Encoded protein: CASSPGGNTEAFF.

The chain carries TRBV27 and TRBJ1-2, with a weak D call TRBD1 (5 bases). From germline, CDR1 is MNHEY and CDR2 SMNVEV (reference sequence). This CDR3 comprises 13 residues. Trimming left V 3 bases short and J 2 bases short, with 7 bases between. The CDR3 nucleotides are TGTGCCAGCAGTTTCAGGGTGAACTATGGCTACACCTTC. It yields the protein CASSFRVNYGYTF.

The genes are TRBV7-3 and TRBJ1-2, with D tentatively TRBD1 (5 bases). V lost 0 bases and J lost 6, with 17 bases in between. CDR1 is SGHTA and CDR2 is FQGTGA in the germline V gene. The CDR3 is 16 residues long. CDR3 sequence (DNA): TGTGCCAGCAGCTTAACCGGCAACGGAGGGGTGAATGGCTACACCTTC. Protein sequence: CASSLTGNGGVNGYTF.

In nucleotides, the CDR3 is TGTGCCAGCAGCACCCTGGGGCAGGGGGACATGCGAGGCTACACCTTC. It is translated as CASSTLGQGDMRGYTF. The chain combines TRBV11-2 with TRBJ1-2, with 7 bases fitting TRBD1. Germline-derived CDR1 and CDR2 are SGHAT and FQNNGV. CDR3 length: 16 residues. The V gene end was trimmed by 5 bases and the J gene end by 8 bases; junction bases not matched to a gene: 17.

V is TRBV3-1 (or the pseudogene TRBV3-2) and J is TRBJ2-2, with 13 bases aligning to TRBD2. Trimming at V came to 1 base and at J to 6 bases, leaving 2 bases not matched to a gene. This CDR3 is built from 16 residues. Germline loops: CDR1 LGHDT, CDR2 YNNKEL (reference sequence). This CDR3 reads CASSQGGLAGAGELFF. The CDR3 DNA reads as TGTGCCAGCAGCCAAGGAGGACTAGCGGGAGCCGGGGAGCTGTTTTTT.

This chain joins TRBV6-2 or TRBV6-3 and TRBJ1-2; TRBD1 might be the D (5 bases). The CDR3 runs to 16 residues. V dropped 3 bases and J dropped 1 base, with 15 bases sitting between them. Germline loops: CDR1 MNHEY, CDR2 SVGEGT. This CDR3 reads CASSYPGREFNYGYTF. CDR3 DNA: TGTGCCAGCAGTTATCCGGGACGGGAGTTTAACTATGGCTACACCTTC.

V and J are TRBV18 and TRBJ2-5; unclear D gene. This CDR3 has 15 residues. CDR1 is KGHSH, CDR2 LQKENI, per germline. V was pared by 3 bases and J by 4 bases, with 15 bases between. CDR3 sequence: CASSPLVALGETQYF. The CDR3 DNA is TGTGCCAGCTCACCTCTGGTGGCCCTAGGAGAGACCCAGTACTTC.

J is TRBJ2-7 and V is TRBV7-2; 8 bases agree with TRBD1. Germline assignment: CDR1 SGHTA and CDR2 FQGNSA. The CDR3 loop spans 16 amino acids. Trimming removed 0 bases from V and 2 bases from J; junction bases left unmatched: 6. The CDR3 is CASSLASVTGAYEQYF. The CDR3 coding sequence is TGTGCCAGCAGCTTAGCGAGCGTGACAGGGGCCTACGAGCAGTACTTC.

V and J are TRBV9 and TRBJ1-2; no reliable D call. The CDR3 spans 13 residues. Deletions cut 0 bases from V and 7 bases from J, with 10 bases between. Germline assignment: CDR1 SGDLS and CDR2 YYNGEE. The CDR3 is CASSVAAGFGYTF. The DNA of the CDR3 is TGTGCCAGCAGCGTAGCGGCAGGTTTTGGCTACACCTTC.

This chain connects TRBV11-2 to TRBJ2-1, with 7 nucleotides matching TRBD1. Germline CDR1 is SGHAT and CDR2 is FQNNGV. The V gene end was trimmed by 2 bases and the J gene end by 7 bases; junction bases not matched to a gene: 14. The CDR3 consists of 17 residues. The CDR3 reads CASSLLTGTDLFNEQFF. CDR3 DNA sequence: TGTGCCAGCAGCTTACTAACGGGGACAGACCTGTTTAATGAGCAGTTCTTC.

V gene TRBV19 combines with J gene TRBJ2-3, with D perhaps TRBD2 (5 bases). The CDR3 totals 13 residues. Germline values: CDR1 LNHDA, CDR2 SQIVND (reference sequence). Trimming pared 5 bases from V and 9 bases from J, leaving 15 bases between. As DNA, the CDR3 is TGTGCCAGTAGTCCGCTAGTCGGGGAAACGCAGTATTTT. Translated, it gives CASSPLVGETQYF.

This chain links TRBV4-1 with TRBJ1-3; no reliable D call. V gave up 2 bases and J gave up 0 bases, with 8 bases separating them. Per the germline V gene, CDR1 is MGHRA and CDR2 is YSYEKL. The CDR3 has 15 residues. In DNA form, the CDR3 reads TGCGCCAGCAGCCAAAGCACCGGCTCTGGAAACACCATATATTTT. It is translated as CASSQSTGSGNTIYF.